Here is one TCR beta chain with its context. A TCRbeta library incorporating unique molecular identifiers was prepared. TCRdb re-derived calls from the PCR reads in MiXCR, one entry per CDR3 protein. The repertoire holds about 400,000 distinct CDR3 sequences, 20% seen once, with around 3.9% in the top ten. This record comes from a study of T-cell reconstitution after alpha-beta-depleted transplantation in children. V was pared by 4 bases and J by 5 bases, with 4 bases of the junction left unmatched. The germline gives CDR1 KGHDR, CDR2 SFDVKD. CDR3 length: 14 amino acids. The sample was PBMCs from the stem cell graft donor, taken from the stem cell graft. The J gene is TRBJ2-1, the V gene TRBV24-1; 7 nucleotides line up with TRBD2. The clonotype originates from a human donor who donated a stem cell graft to a child with acute myeloid leukemia. The CDR3 sequence: CATSEVRGNNEQFF. The CDR3 nucleotides read TGTGCCACCAGTGAGGTGCGGGGGAACAATGAGCAGTTCTTC.